Below are 21 T cell receptor beta chains sequenced from a single sample in a study of T cells in localized non-small cell lung cancer. Profiled with immunoSEQ multiplex PCR; TCRdb holds only in-frame clones, not every one. This sample has 8,500 to 13,000 clones, with 48% found just once. The sample here was lymph node tissue, taken before any cancer treatment. These receptors were obtained from a woman between 35 and 75 years old with stage II squamous cell lung carcinoma.

This chain joins TRBV16 and TRBJ2-3; D possibly corresponds to TRBD2 (5 bases). Trimming removed 4 bases from V and 4 bases from J, with 24 bases in between. There are 18 residues in the CDR3. Germline assignment: CDR1 KGHSY and CDR2 FQNENV. The CDR3 spells CASSLNPGGSPASDTQYF. As DNA, the CDR3 is TGTGCCAGCAGCCTAAACCCTGGCGGGTCCCCTGCCTCAGATACGCAGTATTTT.

This chain connects TRBV12-2 to TRBJ1-5; the table assigns TRBD1, which was not confirmed against the DNA. TRBV12-2 is a recognized pseudogene. This CDR3 comprises 15 residues. CDR3 coding DNA: TGTGCCAGTGGAGCGCAAGGGACAAGCAATCAGCCCCAGCATTTT. Its translation: CASGAQGTSNQPQHF.

The chain uses TRBV18 and TRBJ1-6, with D possibly TRBD1 on 5 matching bases. Trimming removed 3 bases from V and 7 bases from J, with 16 bases in between. The CDR3 has 16 residues. Germline V gene sequence: CDR1 KGHSH, CDR2 LQKENI. The CDR3 region is CASSPLPGRGNSPLHF. The CDR3 DNA is TGTGCCAGCTCACCGCTCCCGGGACGGGGGAATTCACCCCTCCACTTT.

This clone occurred a few times. The chain uses TRBV9 and TRBJ2-3; TRBD1 aligns across 7 bases. V shed 5 bases, J shed 0 bases, and the junction held 0 bases outside the gene matches. The CDR3 covers 13 residues. The germline V gene has CDR1 SGDLS and CDR2 YYNGEE. The CDR3 DNA reads TGTGCCAGCAGGACAGGGAGCACAGATACGCAGTATTTT. Protein product: CASRTGSTDTQYF.

The V call is TRBV14, the J call TRBJ1-2, with no clear D. CDR1 and CDR2 (germline): SGHDN, FVKESK. The germline V and J ends were trimmed by 1 base and 4 bases, with 10 bases remaining between them. CDR3 length: 14 residues. The CDR3 protein is CASSQVGSLYGYTF. DNA for the CDR3: TGTGCCAGCAGCCAAGTCGGGAGTCTCTATGGCTACACCTTC.

Judged by abundance, this clone is medium-sized (0.01 to 0.1%). The J gene is TRBJ1-2, the V gene TRBV6-8; the D is unclear. CDR1 and CDR2 (germline): MNHGY, SAAAGT. This CDR3 has 16 residues. The ends were cut back, 0 bases at V and 0 bases at J, with 11 bases in the middle. CDR3 protein: CASSYSFRPANYGYTF. The CDR3, as DNA: TGTGCCAGCAGTTACTCGTTCAGGCCAGCTAACTATGGCTACACCTTC.

This clone was counted a few times. V is TRBV11-3 and J is TRBJ1-2; 8 bases are shared with TRBD1. The CDR3 runs to 14 residues. The V gene's germline CDR1 is SGHNT and CDR2 YENEEA. V shed 5 bases, J shed 5 bases, and the junction held 7 bases outside the gene matches. The CDR3 region is CASSRRDRRYGYTF. The CDR3 DNA sequence: TGTGCCAGCAGCCGCCGGGACAGGAGGTATGGCTACACCTTC. The full variable domain, in which reference TRBV11-3 and TRBJ1-2 provide the parts outside the CDR3, is EAGVVQSPRYKIIEKKQPVAFWCNPISGHNTLYWYLQNLGQGPELLIRYENEEAVDDSQLPKDRFSAERLKGVDSTLKIQPAELGDSAVYLCASSRRDRRYGYTFGSGTRLTVV.

The CDR3: CSVGTSGGSAQYF. CDR3 in DNA: TGCAGCGTTGGGACTAGCGGGGGTTCGGCGCAGTATTTT. The chain joins TRBV29-1 to TRBJ2-3, with 13 bases matching TRBD2. Germline V gene data show CDR1 as SQVTM and CDR2 as ANQGSEA. Trimming took 4 bases from V and 10 from J; bases not matched to a gene: 5. The CDR3 extends over 13 amino acids.

The chain carries TRBV5-1 and TRBJ2-5; 7 bases are a match to TRBD2. Germline V CDR1 and CDR2: SGHRS, YFSETQ. V lost 0 bases and J lost 5; bases outside the gene matches: 10. The CDR3 spans 16 residues. This CDR3 reads CASSLDRAGFGETQYF. In nucleotides, the CDR3 is TGCGCCAGCAGCTTGGATCGAGCGGGATTTGGGGAGACCCAGTACTTC.

J is TRBJ1-2 and V is TRBV28; tentative D call: TRBD1 (6 bases). Trimming shortened V by 5 bases and J by 5 bases, and 18 bases separated the two germline ends. Germline V gene sequence: CDR1 MDHEN, CDR2 SYDVKM. The CDR3 spans 15 residues. In DNA, the CDR3 is TGTGCCAGCAGTAAGCCGACCGGCAGGGGTTATGGCTACACCTTC. Amino acids: CASSKPTGRGYGYTF.

The rearrangement joins TRBV28 to TRBJ1-2, with 7 bases matching TRBD1. The CDR3 contains 12 residues. Germline V gene lookup returns CDR1 MDHEN and CDR2 SYDVKM. J was trimmed by 8 bases and V by 8 bases; bases with no gene match: 8. As DNA, the CDR3 is TGTGCCAGCTACGGGACAGCGGGGGGCTACACCTTC. It encodes CASYGTAGGYTF.

This clone is medium-sized. V usage is TRBV6-8 and J usage is TRBJ1-2, with D maybe TRBD1 (5 bases). V was pared by 5 bases and J by 4 bases, with 11 bases between. CDR3 length: 13 residues. From germline, CDR1 is MNHGY and CDR2 SAAAGT. The CDR3 DNA reads TGTGCCAGCAGTGAGGAGGGGAGCTATGGCTACACCTTC. This encodes CASSEEGSYGYTF.

V is TRBV28 and J is TRBJ2-6; possibly TRBD2 for D (5 bases). Germline CDR1 MDHEN, CDR2 SYDVKM. V was pared by 4 bases and J by 1 base, with 5 bases between. This CDR3 has 14 amino acids. The CDR3 DNA reads as TGTGCCAGCAGTTCGGGGTCTGGGGCCAACGTCCTGACTTTC. Its translation: CASSSGSGANVLTF.

This clone showed up just once. The chain is built from TRBV14 and TRBJ1-1, with a weak D call TRBD1 (5 bases). Deletions cut 3 bases from V and 1 base from J, with 12 bases between. The CDR3 length is 15 residues. The germline V gene encodes CDR1 SGHDN and CDR2 FVKESK. The CDR3 is CASSQRGFGNTEAFF. DNA for the CDR3: TGTGCCAGCAGCCAGAGGGGTTTTGGGAACACTGAAGCTTTCTTT. Filled out from reference TRBV14 and TRBJ1-1, the complete variable domain reads EAGVTQFPSHSVIEKGQTVTLRCDPISGHDNLYWYRRVMGKEIKFLLHFVKESKQDESGMPNNRFLAERTGGTYSTLKVQPAELEDSGVYFCASSQRGFGNTEAFFGQGTRLTVV.

The rearrangement uses TRBV19 and TRBJ1-5, with D unclear. CDR3 size: 14 residues. Trimming took 3 bases from V and 2 from J, leaving 8 bases between them. CDR1 and CDR2 from the germline V gene are LNHDA and SQIVND (reference sequence). The CDR3 DNA reads TGTGCCAGTAGTATGATCACAGGCAATCAGCCCCAGCATTTT. It specifies CASSMITGNQPQHF.

This clone was counted between two and nine times. This sequence joins TRBV12-5 and TRBJ1-5, with D hard to call. The CDR3 length is 13 residues. Germline V gene sequence: CDR1 LGHNT, CDR2 FRNRAP. CDR3: CASKGGFGQPQHF. Written as DNA, the CDR3 is TGTGCCAGCAAGGGAGGGTTCGGTCAGCCCCAGCATTTT.

The rearrangement joins TRBV29-1 to TRBJ1-2; 9 bases are shared with TRBD1. This CDR3 has 14 amino acids. Germline assignment: CDR1 SQVTM and CDR2 ANQGSEA. The ends lost 6 bases at V and 3 bases at J; junction bases unmatched: 8. The CDR3 DNA reads as TGCAGCGTCGCCGGGACAGGGAAGGACTATGGCTACACCTTC. This encodes CSVAGTGKDYGYTF.

As regards this clone: An end of the junction does not agree with germline; a read error may underlie this. The chain uses TRBV6-8 and TRBJ2-2, with TRBD2 matching over 7 bases. The V gene's germline CDR1 is MNHGY and CDR2 SAAAGT. The CDR3 is made up of 16 amino acids. The chain's CDR3 is CAISGEGLLNTGELFF. DNA of the CDR3: TGTGCCATCAGTGGGGAGGGACTACTTAACACCGGGGAGCTGTTTTTT.

V usage is TRBV19 and J usage is TRBJ2-1, with a possible D match to TRBD1 (6 bases). This CDR3 is built from 14 residues. V dropped 3 bases and J dropped 8 bases, with 14 bases sitting between them. Per germline, CDR1 LNHDA and CDR2 SQIVND (reference sequence). CDR3: CASSIWQGIDEQFF. The CDR3 DNA is TGTGCCAGTAGTATTTGGCAGGGGATAGATGAGCAGTTCTTC.

The chain is built from TRBV18 and TRBJ1-2, with 9 bases identical to TRBD1. Per germline, CDR1 KGHSH and CDR2 LQKENI. V shed 6 bases and J 4 bases; nucleotides not matched to a gene: 6. This CDR3 comprises 14 residues. As DNA, the CDR3 is TGTGCCAGCTCCGCGGACAGGGGAGCCTATGGCTACACCTTC. Translated, it gives CASSADRGAYGYTF.

In this sample, this clone turned up a few times. The germline gene is not matched at one end of the junction; a read error may be the cause. V gene TRBV10-3 combines with J gene TRBJ1-1; tentatively, D is TRBD1 (5 bases). Germline CDR1 reads ENHRY; CDR2 reads SYGVKD. The CDR3 consists of 13 residues. CDR3 in amino acids: CASSESGWTEAFF. The CDR3 nucleotides read TGTGCCAGCAGTGAGTCAGGGTGGACTGAAGCTTTCTTT.